The sequence of this T cell receptor (beta chain) was determined in a study of blood T cell repertoires in COVID-19. As handled by the study authors: By means of reference gene primer amplification, nucleated cell counts were estimated. Data came from immunoSEQ multiplex PCR; TCRdb stores just in-frame clones and leaves some out. V and J calls and clone size are given by that table; D and trimming were obtained from the DNA. The sample yields about 120,000 clones, about 85% seen once. The specimen was peripheral blood. This clonotype originated in a man in his sixties with acute or convalescent COVID-19.

The CDR3 nucleotides are TGTGCCAGCAGTCCGACTAGCGGGGCTTTCTACGAGCAGTACTTC. Its translation is CASSPTSGAFYEQYF. The rearrangement links TRBV28 to TRBJ2-7, with TRBD2 matching over 11 bases. This CDR3 contains 15 residues. Germline lookup yields CDR1 MDHEN and CDR2 SYDVKM. V was clipped by 5 bases and J by 3 bases; unmatched bases: 6.